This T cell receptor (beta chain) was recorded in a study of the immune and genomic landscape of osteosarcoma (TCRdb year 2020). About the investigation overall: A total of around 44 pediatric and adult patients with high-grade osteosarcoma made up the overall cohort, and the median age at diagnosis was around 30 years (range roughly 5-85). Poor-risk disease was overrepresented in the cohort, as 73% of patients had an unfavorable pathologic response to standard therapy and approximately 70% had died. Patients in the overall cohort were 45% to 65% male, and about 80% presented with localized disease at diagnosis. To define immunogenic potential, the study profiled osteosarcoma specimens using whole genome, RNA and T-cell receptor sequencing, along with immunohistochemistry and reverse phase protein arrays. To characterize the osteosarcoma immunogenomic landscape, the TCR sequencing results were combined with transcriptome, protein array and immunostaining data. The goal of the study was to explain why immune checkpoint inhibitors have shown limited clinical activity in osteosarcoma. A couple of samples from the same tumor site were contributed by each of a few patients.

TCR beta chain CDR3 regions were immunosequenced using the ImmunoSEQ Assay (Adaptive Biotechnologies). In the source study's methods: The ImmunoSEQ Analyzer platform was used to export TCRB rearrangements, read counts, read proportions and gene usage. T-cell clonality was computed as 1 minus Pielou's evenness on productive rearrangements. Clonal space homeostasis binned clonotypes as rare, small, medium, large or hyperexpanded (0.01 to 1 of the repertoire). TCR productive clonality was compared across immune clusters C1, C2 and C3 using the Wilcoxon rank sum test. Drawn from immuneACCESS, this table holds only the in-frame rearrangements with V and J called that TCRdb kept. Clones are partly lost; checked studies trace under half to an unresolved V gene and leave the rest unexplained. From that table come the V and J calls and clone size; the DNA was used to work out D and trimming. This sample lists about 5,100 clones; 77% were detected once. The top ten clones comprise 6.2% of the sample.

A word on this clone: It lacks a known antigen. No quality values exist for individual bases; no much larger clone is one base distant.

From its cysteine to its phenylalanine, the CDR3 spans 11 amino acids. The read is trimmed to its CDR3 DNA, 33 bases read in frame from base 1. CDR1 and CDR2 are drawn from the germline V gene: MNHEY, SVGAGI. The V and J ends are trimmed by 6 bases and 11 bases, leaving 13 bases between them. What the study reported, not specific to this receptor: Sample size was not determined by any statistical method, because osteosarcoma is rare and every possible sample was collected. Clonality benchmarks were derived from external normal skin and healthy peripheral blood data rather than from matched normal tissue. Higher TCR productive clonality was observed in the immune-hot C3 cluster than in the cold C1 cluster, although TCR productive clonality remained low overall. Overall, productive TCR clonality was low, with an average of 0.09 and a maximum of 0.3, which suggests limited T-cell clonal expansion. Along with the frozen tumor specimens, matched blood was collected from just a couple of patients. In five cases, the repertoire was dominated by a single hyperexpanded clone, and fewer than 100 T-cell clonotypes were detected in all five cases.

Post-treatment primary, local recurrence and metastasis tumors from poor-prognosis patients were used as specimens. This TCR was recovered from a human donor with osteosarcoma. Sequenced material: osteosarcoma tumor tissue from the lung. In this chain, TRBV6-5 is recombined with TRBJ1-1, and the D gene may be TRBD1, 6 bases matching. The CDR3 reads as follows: CASRAQGGAFF. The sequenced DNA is TGTGCCAGCAGGGCACAGGGTGGCGCTTTCTTT.